These T cell receptor beta chains were read from a single sample in a study of post-analysis software for immune sequencing data. TCRdb reprocessed the PCR reads via MiXCR and lists one record per CDR3 protein. This sample carries about 430,000 distinct CDR3 sequences, approximately 39% of them seen once, and the ten largest clones take under 9%. The specimen sequenced was blood. These receptors were taken from a girl aged 2-10 years with multiple sclerosis. The CDR3 runs from the conserved cysteine through the conserved F or W. D genes are given only for firm matches. Clone sizes are given selectively: once, few, many, or a class where the clone is expanded.

cdr3_length d_call clone_size j_call v_call cdr3_nt cdr3_aa
14 . . TRBJ1-2 TRBV11-2 TGTGCCAGCAGCGAGGTTGGTGGGGGCTATGGCTACACCTTC CASSEVGGGYGYTF
16 . few TRBJ2-7 TRBV7-9 TGTGCCAGCAGCTTAGCCCCAGGCGGAAACTCCTACGAGCAGTACTTC CASSLAPGGNSYEQYF
19 TRBD2 . TRBJ2-5 TRBV20-1 TGCAGTGCTAGACCTAACGAAGGGCACCTAGCGGGCGACCAAGAGACCCAGTACTTC CSARPNEGHLAGDQETQYF
14 TRBD1 . TRBJ2-7 TRBV12-3/TRBV12-4 TGTGCCAGCAGCAGAGGACAGGGGAACTACGAGCAGTACTTC CASSRGQGNYEQYF
13 . few TRBJ1-6 TRBV6-5 TGTGCCAGCAGGGTAGGGGTAGGTTCACCCCTCCACTTT CASRVGVGSPLHF
16 TRBD2 . TRBJ2-1 TRBV4-2 TGTGCCAGCAGCCGAGATCGGGGGGGCCGGTACAATGAGCAGTTCTTC CASSRDRGGRYNEQFF
13 . few TRBJ2-3 TRBV12-3/TRBV12-4 TGTGCCAGCAGTCCAAGGCCAGCGAATACGCAGTATTTT CASSPRPANTQYF
14 TRBD2 . TRBJ2-1 TRBV29-1 TGCAGCGTTGGCGGACTAGCGGGAGTACTTGAGCAGTTCTTC CSVGGLAGVLEQFF
14 TRBD1 . TRBJ1-2 TRBV5-5 TGTGCCAGCAACTCCGGGACAGATATCTATGGCTACACCTTC CASNSGTDIYGYTF
16 . . TRBJ1-1 TRBV12-5 TGTGCTAGTGGTTTGGGCCCCCTGACAGGGAACACTGAAGCTTTCTTT CASGLGPLTGNTEAFF
16 TRBD1 few TRBJ1-5 TRBV6-4 TGTGCCAGCAGCCCTATCAGGGGGCGGCGTAATCAGCCCCAGCATTTT CASSPIRGRRNQPQHF
15 TRBD2 . TRBJ2-7 TRBV24-1 TGTGCCACCAGTGATCCCGGGACTAGCGGGTACGAGCAGTACTTC CATSDPGTSGYEQYF
17 TRBD2 few TRBJ2-3 TRBV6-5 TGTGCCAGCAGTTACTCCCGCGGCGGGAGCTTCACAGATACGCAGTATTTT CASSYSRGGSFTDTQYF
16 . few TRBJ2-3 TRBV5-1 TGCGCCAGCAGCTTGGGGGCAGGGGCTAGCACAGATACGCAGTATTTT CASSLGAGASTDTQYF
18 TRBD2 . TRBJ2-1 TRBV24-1 TGTGCCACCAGTGATTCCGTCCCAATAGCGGGAGAATACAATGAGCAGTTCTTC CATSDSVPIAGEYNEQFF
15 . . TRBJ1-1 TRBV28 TGTGCCAGCACCCCGGGCACAGGCGGGAACACTGAAGCTTTCTTT CASTPGTGGNTEAFF
14 . few TRBJ2-7 TRBV2 TGTGCCAGCAGGCCCGACCGTTCGTACTACGAGCAGTACTTC CASRPDRSYYEQYF
12 . . TRBJ1-1 TRBV5-4 TGTGCCAGCAGCTTGGTGGGTCACGCAGCTTTCTTT CASSLVGHAAFF
15 TRBD1 few TRBJ1-6 TRBV2 TGTGCCAGCAGAGGGACCAGGACAGGGAATTCACCCCTCCACTTT CASRGTRTGNSPLHF
15 . . TRBJ2-1 TRBV28 TGTGCCAGCAGTCCTACACCGGGACATCAGAGTGAGCAGTTCTTC CASSPTPGHQSEQFF
14 . . TRBJ1-1 TRBV10-3 TGTGCCATCAGGCCGTTAGGCAAGAACACTGAAGCTTTCTTT CAIRPLGKNTEAFF
14 . . TRBJ1-1 TRBV3-1 TGTGCCAGCAGCCAAGTTTTAGGGGACACTGAAGCTTTCTTT CASSQVLGDTEAFF
13 . . TRBJ2-5 TRBV29-1 TGCAGCGTTCCCGGAGGAAGACAAGAGACCCAGTACTTC CSVPGGRQETQYF
16 TRBD1 . TRBJ1-5 TRBV15 TGTGCCACCAGCAGAAAGACAGGGACTAGCAATCAGCCCCAGCATTTT CATSRKTGTSNQPQHF
14 TRBD1 . TRBJ2-5 TRBV12-3/TRBV12-4 TGTGCCAGCAGTTTAGGGGGACAGGGTGAGACCCAGTACTTC CASSLGGQGETQYF
17 TRBD2 . TRBJ2-3 TRBV9 TGTGCCAGCAGCCCCAGGACTAGCGGGAGGGTGGTGAATACGCAGTATTTT CASSPRTSGRVVNTQYF
15 . few TRBJ2-3 TRBV10-3 TGTGCCATCAGTGAATGGGGTGAGGGGACAGATACGCAGTATTTT CAISEWGEGTDTQYF
15 TRBD1 few TRBJ1-2 TRBV5-1 TGCGCCAGCAGCAAAGACAGGGGACCTTTGTATGGCTACACCTTC CASSKDRGPLYGYTF
14 . . TRBJ2-1 TRBV6-6 TGTGCCAGCAGGAACGGGAGTCCCTACAATGAGCAGTTCTTC CASRNGSPYNEQFF
18 TRBD1 . TRBJ1-1 TRBV5-1 TGCGCCAGCAGCTTGGTCGTGTTGGGGGGACAGGGGACCACTGAAGCTTTCTTT CASSLVVLGGQGTTEAFF
12 . . TRBJ2-1 TRBV7-8 TGTGCCAGCAGCCCCCATTACAATGAGCAGTTCTTC CASSPHYNEQFF
13 . few TRBJ1-1 TRBV5-1 TGCGCCAGCAGCCCCGAAGCGAGAGGTGAAGCTTTCTTT CASSPEARGEAFF
15 TRBD1 . TRBJ2-1 TRBV7-2 TGTGCCAGCAGCTTAACAGGGGGCGCCGAGAATGAGCAGTTCTTC CASSLTGGAENEQFF
16 TRBD2 . TRBJ2-1 TRBV11-2 TGTGCCAGCACTGTCTTAGCGGGGGATTCCTACAATGAGCAGTTCTTC CASTVLAGDSYNEQFF
14 . . TRBJ2-1 TRBV13 TGTGCCAGCAGCTTAAACGGGTTAGAGGAGACCCAGTTCTTC CASSLNGLEETQFF
15 TRBD1 . TRBJ2-1 TRBV6-1 TGTGCCAGCAGTGGCGACAGGGGATCGGTCAATGAGCGGTTCTTC CASSGDRGSVNERFF
14 . few TRBJ2-7 TRBV20-1 TGCAGTGCTAGTGGGGCTAGTCTGATCTACGAGCAGTACTTC CSASGASLIYEQYF
15 . . TRBJ1-1 TRBV5-1 TGCGCCAGCAGCTTGGACAGGGCGGCGAGAACTGAAGCTTTCTTT CASSLDRAARTEAFF
17 TRBD1 few TRBJ1-2 TRBV10-3 TGTGCCATCAGTGAGTCGGGACAGGGGGTTGCTAACTATGGCTACACCTTC CAISESGQGVANYGYTF
12 TRBD1 . TRBJ1-2 TRBV29-1 TGCAGCGTCCCGACAGGGGCCTATGGCTACACCTTC CSVPTGAYGYTF
16 TRBD1 . TRBJ2-7 TRBV12-3/TRBV12-4 TGTGCCAGCAGTTTCAGTACAGGCAGGGGGCAATACGAGCAGTACTTC CASSFSTGRGQYEQYF
14 TRBD1 . TRBJ1-2 TRBV5-6 TGTGCCAGCAGCTGGAACAGGGGGCAGGATGGCTACACCTTC CASSWNRGQDGYTF
15 . . TRBJ2-4 TRBV12-3/TRBV12-4 TGTGCCAGCAGTTTACTCTCGGACGCCAAAAACATTCAGTACTTC CASSLLSDAKNIQYF
15 TRBD1 few TRBJ2-7 TRBV28 TGTGCCAGCAACTCACAGGGGGGAGAGTCCTACGAGCAGTACTTC CASNSQGGESYEQYF
13 . few TRBJ2-1 TRBV7-9 TGTGCCAGCAGCACTAGCTCCTACAATGAGCAGTTCTTC CASSTSSYNEQFF
14 . . TRBJ2-7 TRBV5-5 TGTGCCAGCAGCTTGGTGTTCGCAGCCTACGAGCAGTACTTC CASSLVFAAYEQYF
14 . . TRBJ2-1 TRBV14 TGTGCCAGCAGCCAAGATTCCATTTTGGATGAGCAGTTCTTC CASSQDSILDEQFF
13 TRBD2 . TRBJ2-7 TRBV29-1 TGCAGCGTTTCGGGGGGGCGGCTCTACGAGCAGTACTTC CSVSGGRLYEQYF
16 . . TRBJ1-6 TRBV6-5 TGTGCCAGCAGTAGACTGGAGGCGATCGATAATTCACCCCTCCACTTT CASSRLEAIDNSPLHF
12 . few TRBJ1-2 TRBV28 TGTGCCAGCAGTTTATCAGGCTCGGGCTACACCTTC CASSLSGSGYTF
12 TRBD1 . TRBJ2-7 TRBV11-2 TGTGCCAGCAGCCAGGGGGCTTACGAGCAGTACTTC CASSQGAYEQYF
12 . once TRBJ1-2 TRBV7-8 TGTGCCAGCAGCGAGGGAACCTATGGCTACACCTTC CASSEGTYGYTF
15 . . TRBJ2-1 TRBV5-1 TGCGCCAGCCGGCCCGGAGGCCAAGCGGACAATGAGCAGTTCTTC CASRPGGQADNEQFF
13 . once TRBJ2-3 TRBV29-1 TGCAGCGCTTACAGGATTTCCACAGATACGCAGTATTTT CSAYRISTDTQYF
11 TRBD1 few TRBJ2-1 TRBV12-3/TRBV12-4 TGTGCCAGCAGTACGACAGGGGTGCAGTTCTTC CASSTTGVQFF
19 TRBD2 few TRBJ2-3 TRBV4-3 TGCGCCAGCAGCCAAGAACTATATACCAGCGGGAACGTCGCAGATACGCAGTATTTT CASSQELYTSGNVADTQYF
14 . . TRBJ2-1 TRBV6-2/TRBV6-3 TGTGCCAGCAGTTGGTGGGGCCTCAACAATGAGCAGTTCTTC CASSWWGLNNEQFF
13 TRBD2 . TRBJ2-1 TRBV29-1 TGCAGCGTCGCTGAGCGGGGGTACAATGAGCAGTTCTTC CSVAERGYNEQFF
14 TRBD1 . TRBJ2-7 TRBV4-2 TGTGCCAGCAGTCCAGGGGGCCAGATTTACGAGCAGTACTTC CASSPGGQIYEQYF